This paragraph covers one TCR beta chain sequence. The antigen is not known. The CDR3 spans 15 residues. V shed 2 bases and J 7 bases; nucleotides not matched to a gene: 8. The V gene's germline CDR1 is MNHEY and CDR2 SVGAGI. On cycle 4 day 1 and cycle 7 day 1, as well as at baseline, blood was sampled. The source of the sample is a study of OX40 agonist ivuxolimab in advanced cancers. The method was immunoSEQ multiplex PCR; TCRdb's version includes in-frame clones alone and lacks a portion of them. The sample yields approximately 70,000 clones, over 75% seen once. Broader study findings: Fewer expanded clones were found on average in CD4+ than in CD8+ T cells. Near-lowest levels of clonal expansion characterized partial responders at 0.1-3.0 mg/kg.

The genes are TRBV6-5 and TRBJ1-2, with TRBD1 matching 9 bases. The specimen comprised CD4+ or CD8+ T cells sorted from blood, sampled in a trial of the OX40 agonist ivuxolimab. This TCR was recovered from an adult with an advanced solid tumor such as melanoma, head and neck, liver or kidney cancer. CDR3 in amino acids: CASSYPPDRGIGYTF. The CDR3 DNA sequence: TGTGCCAGCAGTTACCCGCCGGACAGGGGCATTGGCTACACCTTC.